This TCR beta chain is drawn from a study of OX40 agonist ivuxolimab in advanced cancers. Overall study context: A male proportion of over 70% was recorded, with mean age around 64 years and range 23 to 79.

Assay used: immunoSEQ multiplex PCR; TCRdb lists only in-frame clones, some missing. The repertoire holds 30,000 or so clones, with over 85% as singletons. The germline V gene has CDR1 SGHVS and CDR2 FQNEAQ. V shed 5 bases and J shed 0 bases, with 11 bases lying between them. This CDR3 spans 15 amino acids. This clone was detected only once. The genes are TRBV7-8 and TRBJ1-3; perhaps TRBD1 as D (6 bases). The receptor's source is an adult with an advanced solid tumor such as melanoma, head and neck, liver or kidney cancer. The sample here was CD4+ or CD8+ T cells sorted from blood, taken in a trial of the OX40 agonist ivuxolimab. As DNA, the CDR3 is TGTGCCAGCAGCCCCGACAGGAGCTCTGGAAACACCATATATTTT. This codes for CASSPDRSSGNTIYF.